The next 28 T cell receptor beta chains were all read from a single sample in a study of T cells in Graves' hyperthyroidism and ophthalmopathy. Using RNA transcripts as the source, TCR beta CDR3 regions were amplified. When the TCR CDR3 underwent first-round RT-PCR, the HTBI primer set was used. TCRdb used MiXCR to reprocess the multiplex PCR reads, holding one entry per CDR3 protein. The table has around 600,000 distinct CDR3 sequences, 14% seen once. The sequenced sample was blood. These receptor sequences come from a woman aged 18-29 years with Graves' ophthalmopathy.

The gene calls are TRBV2 and TRBJ2-5; TRBD2 is a possible D gene (7 bases). Per germline, CDR1 SNHLY and CDR2 FYNNEI. The CDR3 is made up of 14 amino acids. V was pared by 3 bases and J by 9 bases, with 17 bases between. The CDR3 DNA reads TGTGCCAGCAGTGAGGAGGGGGGGGGGGGGGCCCAGTACTTC. It translates to CASSEEGGGGAQYF.

This clonotype has a count of ten or more. The chain couples TRBV20-1 to TRBJ2-7; D may be TRBD2 (6 bases). The V end was cut by 5 bases, the J end by 2 bases, with 13 bases between. Germline V gene lookup returns CDR1 DFQATT and CDR2 SNEGSKA (reference sequence). The CDR3 has 13 residues. The CDR3 bases are TGCAGTGCTCCGCGGGACGGGACCTACGAGCAGTACTTC. Protein product: CSAPRDGTYEQYF.

This chain connects TRBV20-1 to TRBJ2-6; TRBD1 matches at 11 bases. CDR1 and CDR2 (germline): DFQATT, SNEGSKA (reference sequence). The CDR3 runs 17 residues. Trimming cost V 3 bases and J 0 bases; bases outside gene matches: 4. CDR3 residues: CSARGGQGGSGANVLTF. DNA for the CDR3: TGCAGTGCTAGGGGGGGACAGGGGGGCTCTGGGGCCAACGTCCTGACTTTC.

Details on this clonotype: The conserved closing phenylalanine or tryptophan is absent in this CDR3, likely reflecting a read error. The DNA of the CDR3 is TGTGCCAGTCGGGGGCTAGCCGCTGGCTACACCCTC. It is translated as CASRGLAAGYTL. The chain links TRBV19 to TRBJ1-2; perhaps TRBD1 as D (6 bases). The CDR3 is made up of 12 amino acids. The ends were cut back, 8 bases at V and 7 bases at J, with 14 bases in the middle. Germline CDR1 LNHDA, CDR2 SQIVND (reference sequence).

This clonotype has a handful of counts. The gene calls are TRBV20-1 and TRBJ2-5; tentatively, D is TRBD1 (5 bases). The CDR3 extends over 11 amino acids. Germline V lookup: CDR1 DFQATT, CDR2 SNEGSKA (reference sequence). Trimming left V 6 bases short and J 7 bases short, with 12 bases between. The CDR3 reads CSAIQGVTQYF. The CDR3 nucleotides are TGCAGTGCCATTCAAGGGGTGACCCAGTACTTC.

The J gene is TRBJ2-7, the V gene TRBV27; D perhaps matches TRBD1 (6 bases). Trimming left V 5 bases short and J 2 bases short, with 16 bases between. The CDR3 is 15 residues long. CDR1 and CDR2 from the germline V gene are MNHEY and SMNVEV (reference sequence). The CDR3 sequence is CASSLHGQGTYEQYF. The CDR3 nucleotides are TGTGCCAGCAGTCTCCACGGGCAGGGGACCTACGAGCAGTACTTC.

This clonotype was detected once. This may stem from a read error, because a much larger clone lies one nucleotide away. The rearrangement joins TRBV6-2 or TRBV6-3 to TRBJ1-5, with TRBD1 identical over 9 bases. The CDR3 is 13 amino acids. Trimming removed 5 bases from V and 10 bases from J; junction bases left unmatched: 6. Germline values: CDR1 MNHEY, CDR2 SVGEGT. The CDR3 sequence is CASSGQGFGPQHF. The CDR3, as DNA: TGTGCCAGCAGTGGACAGGGGTTCGGTCCCCAGCATTTT.

The table lists this clonotype with a few counts. V is TRBV20-1 and J is TRBJ2-1, with TRBD2 matching 9 bases. The CDR3 is made up of 18 amino acids. V was clipped by 3 bases and J by 0 bases; unmatched bases: 12. Germline values: CDR1 DFQATT, CDR2 SNEGSKA (reference sequence). For the CDR3, the DNA is TGCAGTGCTAGTCGGCTAGCGGGATTCTTAAGCTCCTACAATGAGCAGTTCTTC. It specifies CSASRLAGFLSSYNEQFF.

This clonotype was seen ten or more times. This chain links TRBV4-2 with TRBJ2-1, with 10 nucleotides matching TRBD2. CDR1 and CDR2 from the germline V gene are LGHNA and YNFKEQ. J lost 7 bases, V lost 1 base, and 7 bases had no gene match. The CDR3 is 16 residues long. Written as DNA, the CDR3 is TGTGCCAGCAGCCAAGCCCCAGCGGGAGGGCCGAATGAGCAGTTCTTC. The encoded protein is CASSQAPAGGPNEQFF.

In its sample, this clonotype was seen many times. V and J are TRBV7-8 and TRBJ2-3, with D perhaps matching TRBD1 (6 bases). Germline CDR1 SGHVS, CDR2 FQNEAQ. The CDR3 covers 15 residues. V lost 1 base and J lost 5, with 13 bases in between. The CDR3 reads CASSLDLVRGDTQYF. The DNA of the CDR3 is TGTGCCAGCAGCTTAGACCTAGTCAGGGGAGATACGCAGTATTTT.

The sample holds many counts of this clonotype. The chain links TRBV30 to TRBJ1-2, with 9 nucleotides matching TRBD1. The CDR3 consists of 13 residues. Germline CDR1 is GTSNPN and CDR2 is SVGIG (reference sequence). The junction had 5 bases not matched to a gene; V was cut back by 4 bases and J by 5 bases. CDR3: CAWTGQGFYGYTF. In nucleotides, the CDR3 is TGTGCCTGGACAGGACAGGGGTTTTATGGCTACACCTTC.

This sequence joins TRBV4-2 and TRBJ2-7, with 11 bases that match TRBD2. V lost 6 bases to trimming and J lost 3 bases; unmatched junction nucleotides: 16. The V gene's germline CDR1 is LGHNA and CDR2 YNFKEQ. CDR3 size: 18 residues. This CDR3 is CASRNRTSGLLGFYEQYF. The CDR3 DNA reads as TGTGCCAGCAGAAACAGGACTAGCGGGCTCCTGGGGTTCTACGAGCAGTACTTC.

This clonotype was found many times. V usage is TRBV7-9 and J usage is TRBJ2-3; D is ambiguous. The V end was cut by 7 bases, the J end by 2 bases, with 13 bases between. From germline, CDR1 is SEHNR and CDR2 FQNEAQ (reference sequence). The CDR3 is 14 residues long. The CDR3 DNA sequence: TGTGCCAGCACATACACGCCTAACACAGATACGCAGTATTTT. Translated: CASTYTPNTDTQYF.

This clonotype has a count of ten or more. The rearrangement uses TRBV2 and TRBJ2-3, with 9 bases aligning to TRBD2. CDR1 is SNHLY and CDR2 is FYNNEI in the germline V gene. The CDR3 totals 14 residues. The V gene end was trimmed by 2 bases and the J gene end by 7 bases; junction bases not matched to a gene: 4. This CDR3 is CASSEPAGGNTQYF. As DNA, the CDR3 is TGTGCCAGCAGTGAACCAGCGGGAGGTAATACGCAGTATTTT.

At least ten counts were recorded for this clonotype. This chain uses TRBV20-1 with TRBJ2-5; the D gene is possibly TRBD2 (5 bases). The CDR3 sequence is 13 residues long. Germline CDR1 DFQATT, CDR2 SNEGSKA (reference sequence). Trimming took 1 base from V and 3 from J, leaving 9 bases between them. The DNA for the CDR3 is TGCAGTGCTAGAGTAGAGAGGGAAGAGACCCAGTACTTC. Its protein product is CSARVEREETQYF.

The table lists this clonotype with many counts. The chain joins TRBV20-1 to TRBJ2-7; no definite D call. The CDR3 contains 12 residues. Germline V CDR1 and CDR2: DFQATT, SNEGSKA (reference sequence). V lost 3 bases and J 3 bases, leaving 9 bases between the germline ends. The CDR3 spells CSASDNLYEQYF. As DNA, the CDR3 is TGCAGTGCTAGTGACAACCTCTACGAGCAGTACTTC.

The chain couples TRBV19 to TRBJ2-7; 11 nucleotides match TRBD2. V was clipped by 7 bases and J by 1 base; unmatched bases: 6. This CDR3 has 15 residues. The germline gives CDR1 LNHDA, CDR2 SQIVND (reference sequence). CDR3 amino acids: CASTSLAGESYEQYF. The DNA for the CDR3 is TGTGCCAGTACCTCACTAGCGGGAGAGTCCTACGAGCAGTACTTC.

This clonotype was recorded many times. This chain links TRBV2 with TRBJ1-1, with TRBD1 as a possible D gene (6 bases). Between the trimmed V and J ends, which lost 4 bases and 6 bases, there was a span of 24 bases. Germline V lookup: CDR1 SNHLY, CDR2 FYNNEI. The CDR3 extends over 17 amino acids. CDR3 amino acids: CASSGTGQWGMSAEAFF. CDR3 coding DNA: TGTGCCAGCAGTGGGACGGGACAATGGGGGATGTCGGCTGAAGCTTTCTTT.

This clonotype was observed at least ten times. The chain carries TRBV27 and TRBJ1-2; the D gene is possibly TRBD1 (6 bases). The CDR3 loop spans 15 amino acids. Germline V gives CDR1 MNHEY, CDR2 SMNVEV (reference sequence). V was pared by 5 bases and J by 5 bases, with 18 bases between. CDR3: CASSGRGGAAYGYTF. For the CDR3, the DNA is TGTGCCAGCAGTGGCAGAGGGGGGGCTGCTTATGGCTACACCTTC.

This chain connects TRBV4-1 to TRBJ2-7, with 12 bases identical to TRBD2. The germline V gene encodes CDR1 MGHRA and CDR2 YSYEKL. V was clipped by 4 bases and J by 3 bases; unmatched bases: 7. There are 16 residues in the CDR3. CDR3 loop: CASSPSSGRADYEQYF. In nucleotides, the CDR3 is TGCGCCAGCAGCCCTTCTAGCGGGAGGGCGGACTACGAGCAGTACTTC.

This clonotype was found many times. The chain has TRBV7-9 and TRBJ2-1; D perhaps matches TRBD2 (6 bases). CDR1 is SEHNR, CDR2 FQNEAQ, per germline (reference sequence). Trimming cost V 7 bases and J 2 bases, with 15 bases left between them. The CDR3 has 15 residues. CDR3 amino acids: CASNSGQLTYNEQFF. CDR3 DNA sequence: TGTGCCAGCAATAGCGGCCAACTTACCTACAATGAGCAGTTCTTC.

This clonotype was counted ten times or more. V is TRBV5-5 and J is TRBJ2-7; D gene ambiguous. The CDR3 totals 14 residues. The V gene lost 1 base and the J gene lost 7 bases, with 15 bases spanning the gap. The germline gives CDR1 SGHKS, CDR2 YYEKEE (reference sequence). The CDR3 reads CASSLLINDGEQYF. The CDR3 bases are TGTGCCAGCAGCTTGCTTATCAATGATGGGGAGCAGTACTTC.

The chain links TRBV12-3 or TRBV12-4 to TRBJ1-5; 12 nucleotides align to TRBD1. The length of the CDR3 is 18 residues. With V trimmed by 3 bases and J by 6 bases, 12 bases remained unmatched. DNA for the CDR3: TGTGCCAGCAGTTTGGGGACAGGGGGCGTTAGGGTCGGTCAGCCCCAGCATTTT. It specifies CASSLGTGGVRVGQPQHF.

The chain links TRBV19 to TRBJ2-6; TRBD1 aligns across 8 bases. This CDR3 region has 18 residues. Germline-derived CDR1 and CDR2 are LNHDA and SQIVND (reference sequence). Losses at the gene ends were 1 base for V and 2 bases for J; bases not matched to a gene: 7. CDR3 protein: CASSIGSRGLAGANVLTF. As DNA, the CDR3 is TGTGCCAGTAGTATAGGTAGCAGGGGGCTGGCTGGGGCCAACGTCCTGACTTTC.

This clonotype has a count of ten or more. The chain carries TRBV7-6 and TRBJ2-5; 9 positions match TRBD1. Germline V gene lookup returns CDR1 SGHVS and CDR2 FNYEAQ. Trimming took 0 bases from V and 3 from J; bases not matched to a gene: 5. This CDR3 comprises 16 residues. The CDR3 nucleotides are TGTGCCAGCAGCTTAGCCCGGACAGGGGAAAAAGAGACCCAGTACTTC. This sequence encodes CASSLARTGEKETQYF.

This clonotype was observed a few times. The V and J genes are TRBV4-3 and TRBJ2-1; 14 positions match TRBD2. The CDR3 is 15 amino acids. The germline V gene has CDR1 LGHNA and CDR2 YSLEER. V gave up 3 bases and J gave up 6 bases; unmatched junction bases: 1. CDR3 loop: CASSQGTSGSNEQFF. The CDR3 nucleotides read TGCGCCAGCAGCCAGGGGACTAGCGGGAGCAATGAGCAGTTCTTC.

This clonotype has a count of ten or more. Here the CDR3 reads CASSSTPPIHWGSSYNEQFF. The CDR3 DNA follows: TGTGCCAGCAGCTCCACCCCCCCTATACACTGGGGCAGCTCCTACAATGAGCAGTTCTTC. This chain uses TRBV11-2 with TRBJ2-1; weak D call: TRBD1 (5 bases). Germline V gives CDR1 SGHAT, CDR2 FQNNGV. The CDR3 runs to 20 residues. Trimming took off 4 bases at V and 0 bases at J, with 25 bases between the two ends.

This clonotype was counted ten times or more. This rearrangement joins TRBV29-1 to TRBJ1-4; D possibly corresponds to TRBD1 (5 bases). The V gene's germline CDR1 is SQVTM and CDR2 ANQGSEA. This CDR3 spans 12 amino acids. V dropped 4 bases and J dropped 7 bases, with 10 bases sitting between them. The CDR3 spells CSVVGQGEKLFF. DNA of the CDR3: TGCAGCGTTGTCGGGCAGGGTGAAAAACTGTTTTTT.